The T cell receptor (beta chain) described here comes from a study of CD4 T cells in relation to SARS-CoV-2 and coronaviruses. Across the study: PBMCs were cultured with antigen for roughly nine days before TCR beta sequencing. Study outcomes and limitations: Each donor contributed either pre-pandemic or post-infection samples, not both.

Germline assignment: CDR1 LNHDA and CDR2 SQIVND (reference sequence). The junction had 14 bases not matched to a gene; V was cut back by 5 bases and J by 6 bases. This CDR3 has 16 residues. The unexposed donors gave CD4+ T cells in about 2011-2019, prior to COVID-19. Isolation of CD4+ T cells took place after about 9 days in culture. As cell numbers allowed, unexposed-donor CD4+ T cells faced SARS-CoV-2 S/N and four cold-coronavirus spikes. Around 2 million PBMCs per well were cultured with about 9.8 IU/ml IL-2. A remark on this clone: Its antigen is undetermined.

Using immunoSEQ multiplex PCR, the repertoire was profiled, and TCRdb retains in-frame clones only, with some absent. Of roughly 24,000 clones in the sample, roughly 73% were seen once. This sequence was found in a human donor in good health. V gene TRBV19 combines with J gene TRBJ2-5; 8 bases map to TRBD1. The source material was CD4+ T cells from PBMCs, cultured in vitro. The CDR3 spells CASSLETGVGKKTQYF. The CDR3 bases are TGTGCCAGTAGTCTCGAGACAGGGGTGGGCAAGAAGACCCAGTACTTC. The variable domain in full, completed from reference TRBV19 and TRBJ2-5, reads DGGITQSPKYLFRKEGQNVTLSCEQNLNHDAMYWYRQDPGQGLRLIYYSQIVNDFQKGDIAEGYSVSREKKESFPLTVTSAQKNPTAFYLCASSLETGVGKKTQYFGPGTRLLVL.